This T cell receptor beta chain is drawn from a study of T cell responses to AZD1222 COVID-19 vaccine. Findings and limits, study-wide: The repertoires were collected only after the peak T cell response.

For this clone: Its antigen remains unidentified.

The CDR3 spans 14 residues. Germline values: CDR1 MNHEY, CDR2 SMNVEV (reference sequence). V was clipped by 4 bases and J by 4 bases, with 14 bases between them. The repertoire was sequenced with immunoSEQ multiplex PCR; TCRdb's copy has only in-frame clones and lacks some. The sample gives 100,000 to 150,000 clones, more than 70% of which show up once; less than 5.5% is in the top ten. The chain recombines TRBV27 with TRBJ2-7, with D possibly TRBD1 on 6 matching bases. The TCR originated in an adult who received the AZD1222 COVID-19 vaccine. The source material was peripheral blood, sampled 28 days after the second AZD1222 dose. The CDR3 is CASSWGLGVYEQYF. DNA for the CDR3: TGTGCCAGCAGTTGGGGGCTGGGGGTTTACGAGCAGTACTTC.